Listed below are T cell receptor beta chains from one sample, sequenced in a study of cytomegalovirus exposure and HLA in healthy donors. Data came from immunoSEQ multiplex PCR; TCRdb stores just in-frame clones and leaves some out. The top ten clones hold about 1% of a sample with approximately 150,000 clones, around 76% of them seen once. Input material: PBMCs. The receptors originated from a middle-aged woman in good health and CMV-seronegative. The CDR3 runs from the conserved cysteine through the conserved F or W. Each record gives: clone size, V gene, D gene, J gene, CDR3 protein, CDR3 DNA. The D gene is left open where the match is weak. A clone size is listed for some rows: how often the clone was seen (once, few, many), or a class if it is expanded.

clone_size: .
v_call: TRBV19
d_call: .
j_call: TRBJ2-3
cdr3_aa: CASSIDRQDTQYF
cdr3_nt: TGTGCCAGTAGTATAGATCGACAAGATACGCAGTATTTT

clone_size: .
v_call: TRBV19
d_call: TRBD1
j_call: TRBJ1-2
cdr3_aa: CASSTLLRQGGHDGYTF
cdr3_nt: TGTGCCAGTAGTACCCTTCTACGACAGGGAGGACACGATGGCTACACCTTC

clone_size: .
v_call: TRBV5-6
d_call: TRBD2
j_call: TRBJ2-5
cdr3_aa: CASSSLWTSGSRPQETQYF
cdr3_nt: TGTGCCAGCAGCTCCCTCTGGACTAGCGGATCTCGACCACAAGAGACCCAGTACTTC

clone_size: .
v_call: TRBV10-3
d_call: TRBD1
j_call: TRBJ1-1
cdr3_aa: CAISGPTTGGLGNTEAFF
cdr3_nt: TGTGCCATCAGTGGACCCACTACAGGGGGCTTGGGGAACACTGAAGCTTTCTTT

clone_size: .
v_call: TRBV19
d_call: .
j_call: TRBJ1-5
cdr3_aa: CASSIRQYSNQPQHF
cdr3_nt: TGTGCCAGTAGTATTCGACAGTATAGCAATCAGCCCCAGCATTTT

clone_size: .
v_call: TRBV9
d_call: .
j_call: TRBJ1-2
cdr3_aa: CASSVANSYGYTF
cdr3_nt: TGTGCCAGCAGCGTAGCTAACAGCTATGGCTACACCTTC

clone_size: .
v_call: TRBV4-1
d_call: TRBD1
j_call: TRBJ2-1
cdr3_aa: CASSIDRGKLNEQFF
cdr3_nt: TGCGCCAGCAGCATAGACAGGGGTAAATTGAATGAGCAGTTCTTC

clone_size: .
v_call: TRBV6-6
d_call: TRBD1
j_call: TRBJ2-5
cdr3_aa: CASSYKGQGGQETQYF
cdr3_nt: TGTGCCAGCAGTTATAAGGGACAGGGAGGCCAAGAGACCCAGTACTTC

clone_size: .
v_call: TRBV6-1
d_call: .
j_call: TRBJ2-3
cdr3_aa: CASSSWTASTDTQYF
cdr3_nt: TGTGCCAGCAGTTCTTGGACAGCTAGCACAGATACGCAGTATTTT

clone_size: few
v_call: TRBV11-3
d_call: TRBD1
j_call: TRBJ2-3
cdr3_aa: CASSARQGRTDTQYF
cdr3_nt: TGTGCCAGCAGCGCGCGACAGGGTCGCACAGATACGCAGTATTTT

clone_size: few
v_call: TRBV18
d_call: TRBD1
j_call: TRBJ2-2
cdr3_aa: CASSPNSGTGGTGELFF
cdr3_nt: TGTGCCAGCTCACCAAATTCCGGGACAGGGGGCACCGGGGAGCTGTTTTTT

clone_size: .
v_call: TRBV10-1
d_call: .
j_call: TRBJ2-7
cdr3_aa: CASSVSLADYEQYF
cdr3_nt: TGCGCCAGCAGTGTTAGTCTAGCTGACTACGAGCAGTACTTC

clone_size: .
v_call: TRBV5-1
d_call: .
j_call: TRBJ2-6
cdr3_aa: CASSAQFISGANVLTF
cdr3_nt: TGCGCCAGCAGTGCCCAGTTCATCTCTGGGGCCAACGTCCTGACTTTC

clone_size: .
v_call: TRBV9
d_call: .
j_call: TRBJ2-3
cdr3_aa: CASSVSGHPTDTQYF
cdr3_nt: TGTGCCAGCAGCGTATCAGGGCATCCCACAGATACGCAGTATTTT

clone_size: .
v_call: TRBV4-1
d_call: TRBD1
j_call: TRBJ2-5
cdr3_aa: CASSITPDRGEETQYF
cdr3_nt: TGCGCCAGCAGCATTACGCCGGACAGGGGAGAGGAGACCCAGTACTTC

clone_size: .
v_call: TRBV30
d_call: TRBD2
j_call: TRBJ2-6
cdr3_aa: CAWSVLVVSGRGAGANVLTF
cdr3_nt: TGTGCCTGGAGTGTACTAGTGGTGAGCGGGAGAGGGGCTGGGGCCAACGTCCTGACTTTC

clone_size: .
v_call: TRBV29-1
d_call: TRBD1
j_call: TRBJ2-5
cdr3_aa: CSVGLQGPQYF
cdr3_nt: TGCAGCGTTGGGTTACAGGGGCCCCAGTACTTC

clone_size: .
v_call: TRBV5-1
d_call: TRBD1
j_call: TRBJ1-4
cdr3_aa: CASRQGATDEKLFF
cdr3_nt: TGCGCCAGCAGACAGGGGGCCACGGATGAAAAACTGTTTTTT

clone_size: .
v_call: TRBV13
d_call: TRBD1
j_call: TRBJ1-2
cdr3_aa: CASSLGTGVYGYTF
cdr3_nt: TGTGCCAGCAGCTTAGGGACAGGGGTCTATGGCTACACCTTC

clone_size: .
v_call: TRBV7-8
d_call: TRBD1
j_call: TRBJ2-7
cdr3_aa: CASSLRTGEAYEQYF
cdr3_nt: TGTGCCAGCAGCCTAAGGACAGGCGAAGCTTACGAGCAGTACTTC

clone_size: .
v_call: TRBV4-1
d_call: .
j_call: TRBJ2-3
cdr3_aa: CASSPQTGAGYTQYF
cdr3_nt: TGCGCCAGCAGCCCCCAGACGGGAGCAGGGTATACGCAGTATTTT

clone_size: .
v_call: TRBV27
d_call: .
j_call: TRBJ1-1
cdr3_aa: CASTKTGTMNTEAFF
cdr3_nt: TGTGCCAGCACCAAGACAGGTACAATGAACACTGAAGCTTTCTTT

clone_size: few
v_call: TRBV7-2
d_call: .
j_call: TRBJ1-1
cdr3_aa: CASSVQGGTEAFF
cdr3_nt: TGTGCCAGCAGCGTACAGGGTGGCACTGAAGCTTTCTTT

clone_size: .
v_call: TRBV7-8
d_call: TRBD1
j_call: TRBJ1-2
cdr3_aa: CASSLQGGGYGYTF
cdr3_nt: TGTGCCAGCAGCCTCCAGGGGGGAGGATATGGCTACACCTTC

clone_size: .
v_call: TRBV7-9
d_call: TRBD2
j_call: TRBJ2-7
cdr3_aa: CASSPSGRVEQYF
cdr3_nt: TGTGCCAGCAGCCCTAGCGGGAGAGTCGAGCAGTACTTC

clone_size: .
v_call: TRBV13
d_call: TRBD1
j_call: TRBJ2-7
cdr3_aa: CASSSRQGLYSYEQYF
cdr3_nt: TGTGCCAGCAGCTCCAGACAGGGGCTCTACTCCTACGAGCAGTACTTC

clone_size: .
v_call: TRBV7-3
d_call: TRBD2
j_call: TRBJ2-2
cdr3_aa: CASSFSGRNVGELFF
cdr3_nt: TGTGCCAGCAGCTTTAGCGGGAGGAATGTCGGGGAGCTGTTTTTT

clone_size: .
v_call: TRBV30
d_call: TRBD1
j_call: TRBJ1-3
cdr3_aa: CAWNLKQGTGNTIYF
cdr3_nt: TGTGCCTGGAACCTAAAACAGGGGACTGGAAACACCATATATTTT

clone_size: .
v_call: TRBV10-3
d_call: .
j_call: TRBJ1-2
cdr3_aa: CATKAGQGYTF
cdr3_nt: TGTGCCACAAAGGCAGGGCAGGGCTACACCTTC

clone_size: few
v_call: TRBV14
d_call: .
j_call: TRBJ1-5
cdr3_aa: CASSQTGDGQPQHF
cdr3_nt: TGTGCCAGCAGTCAGACAGGTGACGGTCAGCCCCAGCATTTT

clone_size: .
v_call: TRBV5-1
d_call: .
j_call: TRBJ2-3
cdr3_aa: CASSWQGTDTQYF
cdr3_nt: TGCGCCAGCAGCTGGCAGGGCACAGATACGCAGTATTTT

clone_size: .
v_call: TRBV7-2
d_call: TRBD2
j_call: TRBJ2-3
cdr3_aa: CASSHPSGKTDTQYF
cdr3_nt: TGTGCCAGCAGCCACCCTAGCGGGAAAACAGATACGCAGTATTTT

clone_size: .
v_call: TRBV7-9
d_call: TRBD2
j_call: TRBJ2-1
cdr3_aa: CASSTSGSVPNEQFF
cdr3_nt: TGTGCCAGCAGCACCAGCGGGAGTGTACCCAATGAGCAGTTCTTC

clone_size: .
v_call: TRBV6-6
d_call: .
j_call: TRBJ1-1
cdr3_aa: CASSYSAGANTEAFF
cdr3_nt: TGTGCCAGCAGTTACTCGGCAGGGGCGAACACTGAAGCTTTCTTT

clone_size: .
v_call: TRBV27
d_call: .
j_call: TRBJ2-7
cdr3_aa: CASSPDPPGEQYF
cdr3_nt: TGTGCCAGCAGCCCGGACCCTCCGGGGGAGCAGTACTTC

clone_size: .
v_call: TRBV30
d_call: .
j_call: TRBJ1-4
cdr3_aa: CAWTGADQEKLFF
cdr3_nt: TGTGCCTGGACTGGGGCGGATCAAGAAAAACTGTTTTTT

clone_size: .
v_call: TRBV11-3
d_call: .
j_call: TRBJ1-3
cdr3_aa: CASSLGTGRFISGNTIYF
cdr3_nt: TGTGCCAGCAGCTTAGGAACCGGGAGGTTCATCTCTGGAAACACCATATATTTT

clone_size: .
v_call: TRBV7-9
d_call: TRBD1
j_call: TRBJ1-1
cdr3_aa: CASSLGTGGLTEAFF
cdr3_nt: TGTGCCAGCAGCTTAGGGACAGGGGGTCTCACTGAAGCTTTCTTT

clone_size: few
v_call: TRBV5-6
d_call: .
j_call: TRBJ2-7
cdr3_aa: CASSLDVPDRTSYEQYF
cdr3_nt: TGTGCCAGCAGCTTGGATGTCCCGGACAGAACCTCCTACGAGCAGTACTTC

clone_size: .
v_call: TRBV25-1
d_call: .
j_call: TRBJ1-1
cdr3_aa: CASSESPQAEAFF
cdr3_nt: TGTGCCAGCAGTGAATCCCCCCAGGCTGAAGCTTTCTTT

clone_size: .
v_call: TRBV23-1
d_call: TRBD1
j_call: TRBJ2-7
cdr3_aa: CASSPTGGGGEQYF
cdr3_nt: TGCGCCAGCAGTCCGACAGGGGGCGGTGGCGAGCAGTACTTC

clone_size: .
v_call: TRBV6-1
d_call: TRBD1
j_call: TRBJ1-1
cdr3_aa: CASSPFTGVGTEAFF
cdr3_nt: TGTGCCAGCAGTCCCTTCACAGGGGTCGGCACTGAAGCTTTCTTT

clone_size: .
v_call: TRBV28
d_call: TRBD1
j_call: TRBJ1-5
cdr3_aa: CASSQGGQPQHF
cdr3_nt: TGTGCCAGCAGTCAGGGGGGTCAGCCCCAGCATTTT

clone_size: .
v_call: TRBV5-1
d_call: TRBD2
j_call: TRBJ2-1
cdr3_aa: CASSSPGIAGSSYNEQFF
cdr3_nt: TGCGCCAGCAGCTCCCCGGGGATAGCGGGCAGCTCCTACAATGAGCAGTTCTTC

clone_size: .
v_call: TRBV30
d_call: .
j_call: TRBJ2-5
cdr3_aa: CAWSVRGLQETQYF
cdr3_nt: TGTGCCTGGAGTGTACGCGGGTTACAAGAGACCCAGTACTTC

clone_size: .
v_call: TRBV27
d_call: TRBD1
j_call: TRBJ2-6
cdr3_aa: CASSQDRAGANVLTF
cdr3_nt: TGTGCCAGCAGTCAAGACAGGGCTGGGGCCAACGTCCTGACTTTC

clone_size: many
v_call: TRBV2
d_call: .
j_call: TRBJ2-4
cdr3_aa: CASSVGGGNIQYF
cdr3_nt: TGTGCCAGCAGTGTGGGAGGAGGAAACATTCAGTACTTC

clone_size: .
v_call: TRBV13
d_call: TRBD2
j_call: TRBJ2-7
cdr3_aa: CASSPRGAGGYEQYF
cdr3_nt: TGTGCCAGCAGCCCCCGGGGAGCGGGAGGGTACGAGCAGTACTTC

clone_size: .
v_call: TRBV7-6
d_call: .
j_call: TRBJ1-1
cdr3_aa: CASSSGLNTEAFF
cdr3_nt: TGTGCCAGCAGCTCAGGGCTGAACACTGAAGCTTTCTTT

clone_size: .
v_call: TRBV10-3
d_call: .
j_call: TRBJ1-1
cdr3_aa: CAIRTNQGYEAFF
cdr3_nt: TGTGCCATCAGGACAAACCAGGGATATGAAGCTTTCTTT

clone_size: .
v_call: TRBV9
d_call: TRBD1
j_call: TRBJ1-1
cdr3_aa: CASSPDTGDTEAFF
cdr3_nt: TGTGCCAGCAGCCCCGACACAGGGGACACTGAAGCTTTCTTT

clone_size: few
v_call: TRBV7-9
d_call: TRBD1
j_call: TRBJ1-1
cdr3_aa: CASSAGTGLEAFF
cdr3_nt: TGTGCCAGCAGCGCCGGGACAGGGCTTGAAGCTTTCTTT

clone_size: .
v_call: TRBV11-2
d_call: TRBD1
j_call: TRBJ1-4
cdr3_aa: CASSRDSLGEKLFF
cdr3_nt: TGTGCCAGCAGCCGGGACAGCCTGGGGGAAAAACTGTTTTTT

clone_size: .
v_call: TRBV27
d_call: .
j_call: TRBJ1-1
cdr3_aa: CASSLLAGARPTEAFF
cdr3_nt: TGTGCCAGCAGTTTATTAGCGGGGGCGAGACCCACTGAAGCTTTCTTT

clone_size: .
v_call: TRBV19
d_call: TRBD1
j_call: TRBJ2-6
cdr3_aa: CASSDRVQAGANVLTF
cdr3_nt: TGTGCCAGTAGTGACAGGGTTCAGGCTGGGGCCAACGTCCTGACTTTC

clone_size: .
v_call: TRBV25-1
d_call: .
j_call: TRBJ1-1
cdr3_aa: CASNDPHKEGNTEAFF
cdr3_nt: TGTGCCAGCAATGACCCCCACAAGGAGGGGAACACTGAAGCTTTCTTT

clone_size: .
v_call: TRBV9
d_call: TRBD2
j_call: TRBJ2-2
cdr3_aa: CASSVGLGLAGGELFF
cdr3_nt: TGTGCCAGCAGCGTTGGCCTTGGACTAGCGGGCGGGGAGCTGTTTTTT

clone_size: .
v_call: TRBV6-6
d_call: TRBD1
j_call: TRBJ1-2
cdr3_aa: CASSGDRESVIGYTF
cdr3_nt: TGTGCCAGCAGTGGGGACAGGGAATCAGTGATCGGCTACACCTTC

clone_size: .
v_call: TRBV6-5
d_call: .
j_call: TRBJ2-3
cdr3_aa: CASTPPGTTDTQYF
cdr3_nt: TGTGCCAGCACCCCTCCGGGAACAACAGATACGCAGTATTTT